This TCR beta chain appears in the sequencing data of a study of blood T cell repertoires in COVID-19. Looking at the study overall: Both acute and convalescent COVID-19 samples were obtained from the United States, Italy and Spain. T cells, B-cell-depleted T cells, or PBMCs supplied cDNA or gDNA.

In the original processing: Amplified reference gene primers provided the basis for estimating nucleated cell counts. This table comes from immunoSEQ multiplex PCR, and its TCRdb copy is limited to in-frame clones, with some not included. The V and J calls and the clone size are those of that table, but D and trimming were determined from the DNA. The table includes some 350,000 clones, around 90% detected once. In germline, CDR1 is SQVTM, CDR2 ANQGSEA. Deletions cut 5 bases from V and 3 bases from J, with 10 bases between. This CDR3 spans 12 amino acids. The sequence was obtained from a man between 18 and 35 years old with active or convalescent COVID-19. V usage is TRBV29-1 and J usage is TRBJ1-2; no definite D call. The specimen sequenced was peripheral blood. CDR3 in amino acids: CSVLQVDYGYTF. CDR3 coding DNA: TGCAGCGTTCTGCAGGTCGACTATGGCTACACCTTC.